This T cell receptor beta chain was identified during a study of PD-1 blockade in classical Hodgkin lymphoma. Every patient experienced relapse after autologous stem cell transplantation, and brentuximab vedotin exposure varied. Study-wide results and caveats: Significantly greater TCR diversity emerged by C4D1 in CD4+ cells but not CD8+ cells.

Trimming pared 2 bases from V and 4 bases from J, leaving 0 bases between. The CDR3 covers 11 residues. Germline V gene sequence: CDR1 LGHNA, CDR2 YSLEER. TCRdb keeps only in-frame clones here, not all; method: immunoSEQ multiplex PCR. Altogether around 58,000 clones are present, under 95% being singletons, with the ten largest covering 9.7%. As to this clone: Its antigen is not known.

This clonotype originated in a human donor with classical Hodgkin lymphoma. The chain couples TRBV4-3 to TRBJ2-1, with unresolved D. Sequences were derived from peripheral blood mononuclear cells (PBMCs), sampled at baseline. The chain's CDR3 is CASSQYNEQFF. The CDR3 nucleotides read TGCGCCAGCAGCCAATACAATGAGCAGTTCTTC.